This T cell receptor beta chain stems from a study of blood T cells in healthy people across ages. PBMCs were isolated at a quantity of at least 6 million per sample. The authors ran a second PCR of about 6 to 11 cycles using a sample-barcoded 5' primer and a J-beta primer mix. TCRdb re-called the 5' RACE reads with MiXCR, one entry per CDR3 protein. The profile shows roughly 800,000 distinct CDR3 sequences, under 40% of them singletons. Deletions cut 0 bases from V and 5 bases from J, with 7 bases between. The CDR3 is made up of 13 amino acids. Germline V gives CDR1 MNHNY, CDR2 SVGAGI (reference sequence).

Sequencing used blood. The sequence was collected from a man aged 18 to 30 in good health. The chain combines TRBV6-6 with TRBJ1-1; D is unresolved. CDR3 sequence reads: CASSYSPGTEAFF. The CDR3 DNA is TGTGCCAGCAGTTACTCCCCGGGGACTGAAGCTTTCTTT.